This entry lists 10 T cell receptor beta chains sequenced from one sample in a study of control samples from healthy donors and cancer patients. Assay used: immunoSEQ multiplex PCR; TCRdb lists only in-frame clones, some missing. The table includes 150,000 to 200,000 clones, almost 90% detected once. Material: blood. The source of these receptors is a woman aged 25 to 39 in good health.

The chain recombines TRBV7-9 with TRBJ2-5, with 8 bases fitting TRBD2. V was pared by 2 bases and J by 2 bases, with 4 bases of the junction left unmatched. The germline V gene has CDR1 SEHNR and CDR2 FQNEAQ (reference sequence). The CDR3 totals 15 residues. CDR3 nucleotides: TGTGCCAGCAGCTTAAACGGGGGGGAGCAAGAGACCCAGTACTTC. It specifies CASSLNGGEQETQYF.

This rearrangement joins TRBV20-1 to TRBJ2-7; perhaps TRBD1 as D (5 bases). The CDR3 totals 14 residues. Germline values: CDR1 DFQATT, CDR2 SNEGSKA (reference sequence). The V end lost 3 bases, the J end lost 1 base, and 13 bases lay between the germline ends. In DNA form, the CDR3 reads TGCAGTGCTAGTTCTGTGGGGCCGTCCTACGAGCAGTACTTC. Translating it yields CSASSVGPSYEQYF.

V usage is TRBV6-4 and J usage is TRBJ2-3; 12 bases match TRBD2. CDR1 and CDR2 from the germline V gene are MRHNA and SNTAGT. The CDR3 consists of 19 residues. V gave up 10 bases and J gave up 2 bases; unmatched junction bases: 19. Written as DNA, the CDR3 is TGTGCCATCTGTTCGACTAGCGGGGGCCGATACCCTTACACAGATACGCAGTATTTT. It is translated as CAICSTSGGRYPYTDTQYF.

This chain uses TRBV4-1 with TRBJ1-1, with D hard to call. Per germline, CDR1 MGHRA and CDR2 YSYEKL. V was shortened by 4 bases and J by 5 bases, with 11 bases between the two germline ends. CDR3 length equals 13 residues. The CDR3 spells CASSRPSGTEAFF. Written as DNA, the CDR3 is TGCGCCAGCAGCCGCCCGTCGGGGACTGAAGCTTTCTTT.

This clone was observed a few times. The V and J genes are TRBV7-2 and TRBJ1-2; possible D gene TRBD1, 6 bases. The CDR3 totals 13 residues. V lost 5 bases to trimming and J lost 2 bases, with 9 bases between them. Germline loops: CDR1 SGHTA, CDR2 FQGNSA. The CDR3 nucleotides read TGTGCCAGCAGCGCCCAGGGGAACTATGGCTACACCTTC. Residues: CASSAQGNYGYTF.

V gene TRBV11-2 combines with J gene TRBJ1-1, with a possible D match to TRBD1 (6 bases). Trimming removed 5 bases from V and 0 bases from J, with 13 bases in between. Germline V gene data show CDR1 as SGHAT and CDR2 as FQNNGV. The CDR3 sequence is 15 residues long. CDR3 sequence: CASSREGEMNTEAFF. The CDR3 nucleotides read TGTGCCAGCAGCCGAGAGGGGGAAATGAACACTGAAGCTTTCTTT.

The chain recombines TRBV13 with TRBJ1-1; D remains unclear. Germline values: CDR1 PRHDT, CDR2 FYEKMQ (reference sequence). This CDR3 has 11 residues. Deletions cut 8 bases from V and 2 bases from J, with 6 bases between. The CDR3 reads CASRGNTEAFF. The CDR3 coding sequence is TGTGCCAGCCGGGGAAACACTGAAGCTTTCTTT.

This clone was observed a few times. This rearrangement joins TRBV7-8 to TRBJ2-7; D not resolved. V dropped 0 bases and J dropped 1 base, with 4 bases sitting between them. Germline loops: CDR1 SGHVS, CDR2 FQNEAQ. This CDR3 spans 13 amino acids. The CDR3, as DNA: TGTGCCAGCAGCTTAGCGGGATCCTACGAGCAGTACTTC. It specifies CASSLAGSYEQYF.

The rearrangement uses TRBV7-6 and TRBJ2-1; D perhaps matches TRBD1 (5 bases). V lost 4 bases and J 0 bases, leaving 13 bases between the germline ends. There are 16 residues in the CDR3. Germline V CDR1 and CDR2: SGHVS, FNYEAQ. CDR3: CASSSRATSSYNEQFF. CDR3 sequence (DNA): TGTGCCAGCAGCTCCAGGGCCACGAGCTCCTACAATGAGCAGTTCTTC. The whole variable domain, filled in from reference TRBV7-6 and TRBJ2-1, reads GAGVSQSPRYKVTKRGQDVALRCDPISGHVSLYWYRQALGQGPEFLTYFNYEAQQDKSGLPNDRFSAERPEGSISTLTIQRTEQRDSAMYRCASSSRATSSYNEQFFGPGTRLTVL.

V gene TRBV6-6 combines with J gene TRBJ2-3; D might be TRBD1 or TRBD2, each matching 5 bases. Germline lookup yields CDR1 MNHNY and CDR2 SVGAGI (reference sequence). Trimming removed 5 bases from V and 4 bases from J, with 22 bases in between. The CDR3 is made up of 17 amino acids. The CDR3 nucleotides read TGTGCCAGCAGTCTTACCGGGACCCACAATAGCCCAGATACGCAGTATTTT. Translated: CASSLTGTHNSPDTQYF.